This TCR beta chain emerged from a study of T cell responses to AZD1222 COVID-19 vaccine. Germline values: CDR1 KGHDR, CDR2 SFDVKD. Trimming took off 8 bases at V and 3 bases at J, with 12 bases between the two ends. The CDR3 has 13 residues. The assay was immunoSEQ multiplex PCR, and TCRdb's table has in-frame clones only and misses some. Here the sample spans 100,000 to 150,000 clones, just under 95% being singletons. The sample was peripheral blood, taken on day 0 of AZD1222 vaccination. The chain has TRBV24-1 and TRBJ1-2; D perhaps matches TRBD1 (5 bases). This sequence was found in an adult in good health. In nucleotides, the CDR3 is TGTGCCACCACGGGGGGGAAGGACTATGGCTACACCTTC. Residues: CATTGGKDYGYTF.